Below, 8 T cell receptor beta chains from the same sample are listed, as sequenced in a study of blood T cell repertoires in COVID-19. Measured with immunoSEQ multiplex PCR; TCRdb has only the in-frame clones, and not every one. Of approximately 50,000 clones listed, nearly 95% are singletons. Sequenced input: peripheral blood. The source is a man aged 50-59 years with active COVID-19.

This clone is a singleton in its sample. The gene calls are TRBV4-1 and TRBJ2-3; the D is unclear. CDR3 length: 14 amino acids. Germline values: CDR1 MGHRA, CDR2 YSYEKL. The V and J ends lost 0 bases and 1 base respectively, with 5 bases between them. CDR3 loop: CASSQDLRTDTQYF. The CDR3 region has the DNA TGCGCCAGCAGCCAAGATCTACGCACAGATACGCAGTATTTT.

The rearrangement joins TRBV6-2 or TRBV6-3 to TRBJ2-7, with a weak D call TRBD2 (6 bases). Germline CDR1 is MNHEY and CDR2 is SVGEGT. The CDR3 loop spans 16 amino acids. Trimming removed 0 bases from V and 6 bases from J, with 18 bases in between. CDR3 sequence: CASSYSTGVFSGEQYF. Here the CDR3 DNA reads TGTGCCAGCAGTTACTCGACGGGGGTGTTTAGTGGCGAGCAGTACTTC.

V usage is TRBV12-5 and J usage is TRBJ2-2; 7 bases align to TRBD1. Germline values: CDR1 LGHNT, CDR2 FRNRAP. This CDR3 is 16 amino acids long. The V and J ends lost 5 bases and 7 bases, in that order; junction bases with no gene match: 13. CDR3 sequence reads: CASGPQQGTDHGELFF. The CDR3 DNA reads TGTGCTAGTGGTCCTCAGCAGGGGACAGACCACGGGGAGCTGTTTTTT.

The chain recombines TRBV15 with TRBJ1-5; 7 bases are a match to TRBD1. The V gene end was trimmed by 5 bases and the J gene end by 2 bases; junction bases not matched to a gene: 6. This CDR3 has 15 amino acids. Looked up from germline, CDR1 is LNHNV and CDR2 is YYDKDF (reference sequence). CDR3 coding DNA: TGTGCCACCAGCGTATACAGGGGTGGCAATCAGCCCCAGCATTTT. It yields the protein CATSVYRGGNQPQHF. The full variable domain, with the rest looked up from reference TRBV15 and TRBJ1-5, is DAMVIQNPRYQVTQFGKPVTLSCSQTLNHNVMYWYQQKSSQAPKLLFHYYDKDFNNEADTPDNFQSRRPNTSFCFLDIRSPGLGDTAMYLCATSVYRGGNQPQHFGDGTRLSIL.

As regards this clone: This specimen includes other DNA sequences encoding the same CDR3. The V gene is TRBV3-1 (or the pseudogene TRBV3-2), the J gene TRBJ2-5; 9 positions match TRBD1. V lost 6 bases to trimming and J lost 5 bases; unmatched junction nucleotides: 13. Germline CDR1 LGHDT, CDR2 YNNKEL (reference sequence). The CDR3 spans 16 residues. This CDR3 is CASSPGTGRLLETQYF. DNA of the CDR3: TGTGCCAGCAGTCCCGGGACAGGGAGATTGTTGGAGACCCAGTACTTC.

The CDR3 sequence is CASSRMHEQYF. In DNA, the CDR3 is TGTGCCAGCAGCAGGATGCACGAGCAGTACTTC. The chain employs TRBV6-6 and TRBJ2-7; D uncertain. Trimming removed 6 bases from V and 5 bases from J, with 8 bases in between. The CDR3 runs 11 residues. From germline, CDR1 is MNHNY and CDR2 SVGAGI (reference sequence).

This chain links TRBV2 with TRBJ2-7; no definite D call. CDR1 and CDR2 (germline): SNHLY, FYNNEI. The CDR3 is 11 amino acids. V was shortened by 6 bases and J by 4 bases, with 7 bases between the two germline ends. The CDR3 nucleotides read TGTGCCAGCAGAGCAAGATACGAGCAGTACTTC. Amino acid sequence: CASRARYEQYF.

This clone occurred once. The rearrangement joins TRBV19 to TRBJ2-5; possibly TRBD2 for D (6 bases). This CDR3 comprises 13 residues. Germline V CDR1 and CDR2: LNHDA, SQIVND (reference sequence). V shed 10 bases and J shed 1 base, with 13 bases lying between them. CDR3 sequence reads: CATGGSVQETQYF. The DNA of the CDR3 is TGTGCCACCGGGGGTAGCGTCCAAGAGACCCAGTACTTC.